The following is a TCR beta chain sequence with its context. Its antigen is as yet unknown. The CDR3 is cut off 3 residues early in the read; its end comes from the germline J gene. Produced via immunoSEQ multiplex PCR; TCRdb's table is partial and in-frame only. In all, the sample yields some 21,000 clones. V was pared by 5 bases and J by 5 bases, with 4 bases of the junction left unmatched. Per the germline V gene, CDR1 is SGHVS and CDR2 is FNYEAQ. The CDR3 has 15 residues. This entry belongs to a study of T cells in women clearing cervical HPV infection. As for the study in general: Case blood was drawn a median roughly 150 days after lesion detection. Study-level findings and limits: Controls had more TRBV6-7 (approximately 0.16%) than cases (about 0.11%).

Sequenced: blood buffy coat. The chain links TRBV7-6 to TRBJ2-2; 11 nucleotides align to TRBD2. The sequence came from a woman between 18 and 75 years old with a cervical HPV16 infection that either progressed to CIN3+ or cleared (not recorded which). Partial CDR3 DNA: TGTGCCAGCAGCCCAGCTAGCGGGAGGACCGGGGAG. Protein product: CASSPASGRTGE. The full CDR3 sequence reads CASSPASGRTGELFF.